The 20 T cell receptor beta chains below were found in one sample sequenced in a study of vaccination and CD4 T cells after COVID-19. Antigens of these TCRs are unknown. The Oncomine TCR Beta short-read assay was what sequenced the DNA obtained from cultured CD4+ T cells. Each CDR3 protein gets one entry after TCRdb re-called the PCR reads with MiXCR. The table shows about 21,000 distinct CDR3 sequences, with around two fifths occurring only once. Specified treatment: roughly 10-day PBMC culture with coronavirus spike peptide pools or control peptides (ViraFEST assay). The sequenced sample was CD4+ T cells from blood, cultured in vitro, obtained before SARS-CoV-2 vaccination. Receptors were obtained from a human donor who received a COVID-19 vaccine.

This clonotype was counted only a few times. This sequence joins TRBV19 and TRBJ2-7; the match to TRBD1 covers 7 bases. The CDR3 runs 11 residues. The trim removed 9 bases at V and 4 bases at J, leaving 3 bases unmatched. Germline V gene data show CDR1 as LNHDA and CDR2 as SQIVND (reference sequence). The CDR3 nucleotides read TGTGCCAGCCGGGGACAGTACGAGCAGTACTTC. Residues: CASRGQYEQYF.

The table lists this clonotype with a few counts. The J gene is TRBJ1-2, the V gene TRBV30, with TRBD1 matching over 9 bases. The V gene's germline CDR1 is GTSNPN and CDR2 SVGIG (reference sequence). The CDR3 consists of 17 residues. The junction had 20 bases not matched to a gene; V was cut back by 4 bases and J by 8 bases. The CDR3 bases are TGTGCCTGGATCCGACAGGGGGTAATTTCGGCGCGGTCCGGCTACACCTTC. Amino acids: CAWIRQGVISARSGYTF.

This chain uses TRBV6-1 with TRBJ1-1, with TRBD1 as a possible D gene (5 bases). The length of the CDR3 is 15 residues. Germline lookup yields CDR1 MNHNS and CDR2 SASEGT. With 3 bases removed from V and 0 bases from J, the gap between germline ends came to 11 bases. The CDR3 loop reads CASSDVGTVNTEAFF. The CDR3 region has the DNA TGTGCCAGCAGTGACGTAGGGACGGTGAACACTGAAGCTTTCTTT.

The V and J genes are TRBV19 and TRBJ2-3; 9 bases fit TRBD1. Trimming took 1 base from V and 4 from J; bases not matched to a gene: 3. The CDR3 contains 15 residues. Germline CDR1 reads LNHDA; CDR2 reads SQIVND (reference sequence). CDR3 in amino acids: CASSIGTGESDTQYF. The CDR3 nucleotides read TGTGCCAGTAGTATAGGGACAGGGGAATCAGATACGCAGTATTTT.

The CDR3 loop is CASSDGPRNTEAFF. DNA of the CDR3: TGTGCCAGCAGTGACGGGCCTAGAAACACTGAAGCTTTCTTT. The chain links TRBV2 to TRBJ1-1; D is unresolved. Germline values: CDR1 SNHLY, CDR2 FYNNEI. Trimming stripped 3 bases from V and 2 bases from J, with 10 bases between. The CDR3 runs 14 residues.

The chain links TRBV6-2 or TRBV6-3 to TRBJ2-3, with D perhaps TRBD2 (5 bases). V was shortened by 6 bases and J by 5 bases, with 6 bases between the two germline ends. From germline, CDR1 is MNHEY and CDR2 SVGEGT. CDR3 length: 11 residues. The CDR3 DNA is TGTGCCAGCAGCCGGGGAGATACGCAGTATTTT. It is translated as CASSRGDTQYF.

This chain connects TRBV12-3 or TRBV12-4 to TRBJ1-2; the match to TRBD1 covers 11 bases. The CDR3 runs to 14 residues. The junction had 6 bases not matched to a gene; V was cut back by 5 bases and J by 7 bases. The CDR3 sequence: CASSPLGQGVGYTF. CDR3 nucleotides: TGTGCCAGCAGTCCTCTGGGACAGGGGGTTGGCTACACCTTC.

The V gene is TRBV2, the J gene TRBJ1-5; D gene unclear. Germline loops: CDR1 SNHLY, CDR2 FYNNEI. The CDR3 is 14 residues long. The V end lost 5 bases, the J end lost 3 bases, and 11 bases lay between the germline ends. CDR3 sequence (DNA): TGTGCCAGCAGTCAAGGAGGAAACAATCAGCCCCAGCATTTT. Protein sequence: CASSQGGNNQPQHF. The whole variable domain, remainder taken from reference TRBV2 and TRBJ1-5, is EPEVTQTPSHQVTQMGQEVILRCVPISNHLYFYWYRQILGQKVEFLVSFYNNEISEKSEIFDDQFSVERPDGSNFTLKIRSTKLEDSAMYFCASSQGGNNQPQHFGDGTRLSIL.

This clonotype was seen more than once but under ten times. The CDR3 spells CAWIYRQGLRYGYTF. DNA for the CDR3: TGTGCCTGGATTTACCGACAGGGCCTAAGATATGGCTACACCTTC. The rearrangement joins TRBV30 to TRBJ1-2; 7 bases are a match to TRBD1. The germline CDR1 and CDR2 sequences are GTSNPN and SVGIG (reference sequence). This CDR3 has 15 residues. With 4 bases clipped from V and 5 bases from J, the junction kept 13 bases outside the gene matches.

This chain connects TRBV19 to TRBJ2-7; weak D call: TRBD2 (6 bases). Trimming removed 1 base from V and 4 bases from J, with 11 bases in between. CDR3 length: 14 amino acids. The germline CDR1 and CDR2 sequences are LNHDA and SQIVND (reference sequence). As DNA, the CDR3 is TGTGCCAGTAGTATAGGAGGGAGGCGGTACGAGCAGTACTTC. This encodes CASSIGGRRYEQYF.

This clonotype was observed a single time. The CDR3 DNA is TGTGCCATCAGTGAGCAGGGGACAGGGGTGTATAATTCACCCCTCCACTTT. Translation: CAISEQGTGVYNSPLHF. The rearrangement links TRBV10-3 to TRBJ1-6, with 10 bases matching TRBD1. CDR1 ENHRY and CDR2 SYGVKD come from the germline V gene. This CDR3 contains 17 residues. V shed 2 bases and J 4 bases; nucleotides not matched to a gene: 5.

This clonotype occurred once. A read error likely explains this, since a far larger clone differs by one base. The chain uses TRBV7-6 and TRBJ1-1; 9 nucleotides line up with TRBD1. This CDR3 spans 14 amino acids. Looked up from germline, CDR1 is SGHVS and CDR2 is FNYEAQ. The DNA of the CDR3 is TGTGACAGCAGCTTAGGACAGGGGCGGTCTGAAGCTTTCTTT. It specifies CDSSLGQGRSEAFF.

The rearrangement joins TRBV12-3 or TRBV12-4 to TRBJ2-7, with D perhaps matching TRBD1 (5 bases). The CDR3 covers 11 residues. Trimming took 3 bases from V and 6 from J, leaving 6 bases between them. CDR3 nucleotides: TGTGCCAGCAGTTTCAGGGCCGAGCAGTACTTC. Its protein product is CASSFRAEQYF.

There are a few counts of this clonotype. The chain couples TRBV7-2 to TRBJ1-6; D is unresolved. Germline CDR1 and CDR2: SGHTA and FQGNSA. V was shortened by 4 bases and J by 8 bases, with 6 bases between the two germline ends. This CDR3 has 12 amino acids. CDR3 nucleotides: TGTGCCAGCAGCTCCCCGGATTCACCCCTCCACTTT. This translates into CASSSPDSPLHF.

V usage is TRBV30 and J usage is TRBJ1-1; a possible D gene is TRBD1 (5 bases). CDR3 length: 13 residues. CDR1 is GTSNPN and CDR2 is SVGIG in the germline V gene (reference sequence). V was clipped by 3 bases and J by 5 bases, with 13 bases between them. This CDR3 reads CAWRQQGFTEAFF. In DNA, the CDR3 is TGTGCCTGGAGACAGCAGGGCTTTACTGAAGCTTTCTTT.

This chain joins TRBV20-1 and TRBJ2-3, with a possible D match to TRBD2 (6 bases). The germline CDR1 and CDR2 sequences are DFQATT and SNEGSKA (reference sequence). V was cut by 4 bases and J by 4 bases, with 15 bases left in between. The CDR3 length is 14 residues. The DNA for the CDR3 is TGCAGTGCTAAGCCGACTAGTGGAGCAGATACGCAGTATTTT. Its protein product is CSAKPTSGADTQYF.

V usage is TRBV12-5 and J usage is TRBJ1-5; D gene unclear. V lost 1 base and J lost 7, with 14 bases in between. The CDR3 contains 15 residues. Germline V gene sequence: CDR1 LGHNT, CDR2 FRNRAP. CDR3 residues: CASGLEWVGQQPQHF. As DNA, the CDR3 is TGTGCTAGTGGTTTGGAATGGGTAGGCCAACAGCCCCAGCATTTT.

This clonotype was seen just once. The V gene is TRBV28, the J gene TRBJ2-7, with 8 bases lining up with TRBD2. The CDR3 has 15 residues. Losses at the gene ends were 1 base for V and 1 base for J; bases not matched to a gene: 3. Germline V gives CDR1 MDHEN, CDR2 SYDVKM. The CDR3 loop reads CASSLFGGGSYEQYF. CDR3 nucleotides: TGTGCCAGCAGTTTATTCGGGGGGGGGTCCTACGAGCAGTACTTC.

This chain uses TRBV7-6 with TRBJ1-1; weak D call: TRBD1 (6 bases). Germline V lookup: CDR1 SGHVS, CDR2 FNYEAQ. The CDR3 has 15 amino acids. V lost 0 bases, J lost 5 bases, and 13 bases lay in between. The CDR3 spells CASSLAKGVGTEAFF. CDR3 sequence (DNA): TGTGCCAGCAGCTTAGCGAAGGGGGTGGGGACTGAAGCTTTCTTT.

This sequence joins TRBV20-1 and TRBJ1-2; 7 bases are shared with TRBD1. After removal of 0 bases from V and 8 bases from J, the junction contained 12 bases not matched to a gene. The CDR3 has 15 amino acids. Looked up from germline, CDR1 is DFQATT and CDR2 is SNEGSKA (reference sequence). The CDR3 here is CSARDSAGGSSGYTF. The CDR3 nucleotides read TGCAGTGCTAGAGATAGCGCAGGGGGGTCGAGCGGCTACACCTTC.